This TCR beta chain is drawn from a study of blood T cell repertoires in COVID-19. Overall study context: Collection of acute and convalescent COVID-19 samples took place in the United States, Italy and Spain.

Germline V gene data show CDR1 as SGHRS and CDR2 as YFSETQ. This CDR3 region has 13 residues. Trimming took 2 bases from V and 7 from J; bases not matched to a gene: 3. Authors' data handling: Reference gene primer amplification gave estimated nucleated cell counts. Method: immunoSEQ multiplex PCR; TCRdb's copy keeps in-frame clones and lacks some. The DNA gave D and trimming, while V, J and clone size come from that table. This sample carries under 250,000 clones, more than 65% of them seen once, and the ten largest clones take about 2.3%. The sequence was collected from a woman aged 60-75 years with acute or convalescent COVID-19. Sequences were obtained from peripheral blood. V gene TRBV5-1 combines with J gene TRBJ2-1; 7 bases align to TRBD1. CDR3: CASSLPTGNEQFF. CDR3 nucleotides: TGCGCCAGCAGCTTACCGACAGGGAATGAGCAGTTCTTC.